One sample yielded the 15 T cell receptor beta chains listed below, sequenced in a study of blood T cell repertoires in COVID-19. The assay was immunoSEQ multiplex PCR, and TCRdb's table has in-frame clones only and misses some. In the table there are over 400,000 clones, 80% to 90% of which are singletons. What was sequenced was peripheral blood. The source of these receptors is a woman under 40 with active or convalescent COVID-19.

The chain combines TRBV6-4 with TRBJ1-6; D gene unclear. This CDR3 spans 13 amino acids. Looked up from germline, CDR1 is MRHNA and CDR2 is SNTAGT. Between the trimmed V and J ends, which lost 1 base and 12 bases, there was a span of 10 bases. As DNA, the CDR3 is TGTGCCAGCAGTGACTGGGCAGGCGAACCCCTCCACTTT. Protein product: CASSDWAGEPLHF.

V and J are TRBV10-1 and TRBJ1-1; the D gene is possibly TRBD1 (5 bases). From germline, CDR1 is WNHNN and CDR2 SYGVQD (reference sequence). The CDR3 sequence is 13 residues long. The germline V and J ends were trimmed by 8 bases and 2 bases, with 12 bases remaining between them. CDR3 residues: CASGDQGNTEAFF. CDR3 nucleotides: TGCGCCAGCGGAGACCAGGGTAACACTGAAGCTTTCTTT.

To note about this clone: One end of the junction does not line up with germline, which may come from a read error. V usage is TRBV7-2 and J usage is TRBJ2-3, with 10 positions matching TRBD2. The CDR3 contains 17 residues. Looked up from germline, CDR1 is SGHTA and CDR2 is FQGNSA. The DNA for the CDR3 is TGTGCCAGCAGCTTAGTGGCCCAGCGGGGGGGCACAAATACGCAGTATTTT. It encodes CASSLVAQRGGTNTQYF.

This chain uses TRBV27 with TRBJ2-5; TRBD1 agrees at 11 bases. From germline, CDR1 is MNHEY and CDR2 SMNVEV (reference sequence). Germline trimming cut 2 bases from V and 1 base from J; bases unmatched to any gene: 3. The CDR3 runs to 16 residues. Written as DNA, the CDR3 is TGTGCCAGCAGTTTAAACGGACAGGGGGCCCAAGAGACCCAGTACTTC. It translates to CASSLNGQGAQETQYF.

The chain couples TRBV5-1 to TRBJ1-5; possible D gene TRBD1, 6 bases. This CDR3 is 15 amino acids long. Per the germline V gene, CDR1 is SGHRS and CDR2 is YFSETQ. V gave up 4 bases and J gave up 0 bases, with 11 bases separating them. CDR3 amino acids: CASSTGTDSNQPQHF. In nucleotides, the CDR3 is TGCGCCAGCAGCACAGGGACGGATAGCAATCAGCCCCAGCATTTT.

The V gene is TRBV5-1, the J gene TRBJ2-5; TRBD1 might be the D (6 bases). The CDR3 extends over 13 amino acids. V was shortened by 1 base and J by 5 bases, with 9 bases between the two germline ends. Per germline, CDR1 SGHRS and CDR2 YFSETQ. DNA for the CDR3: TGCGCCAGCAGCTTGAGCAGGGGCGAGACCCAGTACTTC. Its protein is CASSLSRGETQYF. The whole variable domain, filled in from reference TRBV5-1 and TRBJ2-5, reads KAGVTQTPRYLIKTRGQQVTLSCSPISGHRSVSWYQQTPGQGLQFLFEYFSETQRNKGNFPGRFSGRQFSNSRSEMNVSTLELGDSALYLCASSLSRGETQYFGPGTRLLVL.

The chain links TRBV5-8 to TRBJ2-3; possibly TRBD2 for D (7 bases). Germline assignment: CDR1 SGHTS and CDR2 YDEGEE. Trimming removed 7 bases at V and 0 bases at J, with 21 bases between. The CDR3 totals 17 residues. The CDR3 loop reads CASPSIDGGPSTDTQYF. CDR3 coding DNA: TGTGCCAGCCCCTCGATAGACGGGGGGCCTAGCACAGATACGCAGTATTTT.

This clone turned up a few times. V gene TRBV10-1 combines with J gene TRBJ2-1; TRBD2 aligns across 11 bases. The length of the CDR3 is 17 residues. V lost 4 bases and J lost 0; bases outside the gene matches: 5. Germline V gene lookup returns CDR1 WNHNN and CDR2 SYGVQD (reference sequence). CDR3 nucleotide sequence: TGCGCCAGCAGTGGGCAAGGACTAGCGGGCTCCTACAATGAGCAGTTCTTC. Translating it yields CASSGQGLAGSYNEQFF.

The chain uses TRBV3-1 (or the pseudogene TRBV3-2) and TRBJ2-1; a possible D gene is TRBD1 (6 bases). The ends were cut back, 2 bases at V and 6 bases at J, with 14 bases in the middle. The V gene's germline CDR1 is LGHDT and CDR2 YNNKEL (reference sequence). The CDR3 is made up of 15 amino acids. The CDR3 is CASSQLRRGGNEQFF. The CDR3 nucleotides are TGTGCCAGCAGCCAATTGAGACGAGGGGGCAATGAGCAGTTCTTC.

V usage is TRBV27 and J usage is TRBJ1-1; tentative D call: TRBD1 (5 bases). The CDR3 runs 15 residues. Per the germline V gene, CDR1 is MNHEY and CDR2 is SMNVEV (reference sequence). Trimming took 1 base from V and 6 from J, leaving 15 bases between them. The CDR3 is CASSLYNAGGAEAFF. The CDR3, as DNA: TGTGCCAGCAGTTTATATAACGCGGGAGGGGCTGAAGCTTTCTTT.

The chain uses TRBV29-1 and TRBJ2-5; no clear D gene. The length of the CDR3 is 11 residues. Trimming took off 2 bases at V and 6 bases at J, with 7 bases between the two ends. Germline V gene lookup returns CDR1 SQVTM and CDR2 ANQGSEA. This CDR3 reads CSVERGKTQYF. Here the CDR3 DNA reads TGCAGCGTTGAACGCGGAAAGACCCAGTACTTC.

This clone was recorded a few times. The genes are TRBV2 and TRBJ1-2; tentative D call: TRBD1 (5 bases). The CDR3 is 14 amino acids. V was pared by 4 bases and J by 5 bases, with 14 bases between. Germline V CDR1 and CDR2: SNHLY, FYNNEI. CDR3 bases: TGTGCCAGCAGTGTGGGGGGTTCCAGGTATGGCTACACCTTC. The encoded protein is CASSVGGSRYGYTF.

The chain carries TRBV27 and TRBJ1-1, with D unclear. The germline CDR1 and CDR2 sequences are MNHEY and SMNVEV (reference sequence). V lost 5 bases and J 5 bases, leaving 9 bases between the germline ends. The CDR3 is 12 amino acids. CDR3 sequence: CASSNRRTEAFF. CDR3 sequence (DNA): TGTGCCAGCAGTAACCGCCGGACTGAAGCTTTCTTT.

The genes are TRBV9 and TRBJ1-6; D uncertain. The CDR3 is 16 amino acids. V was pared by 3 bases and J by 9 bases, with 19 bases between. Germline-derived CDR1 and CDR2 are SGDLS and YYNGEE. CDR3 sequence (DNA): TGTGCCAGCAGCGCAGGTTCCGAGGGCTGGGGTTCACCCCTCCACTTT. As protein: CASSAGSEGWGSPLHF.

The rearrangement links TRBV5-1 to TRBJ2-5; no firm D call. Trimming took 1 base from V and 4 from J, leaving 5 bases between them. CDR3 size: 12 residues. The germline V gene encodes CDR1 SGHRS and CDR2 YFSETQ. Here the CDR3 reads CASSLFGETQYF. The CDR3 region has the DNA TGCGCCAGCAGCTTGTTCGGAGAGACCCAGTACTTC.